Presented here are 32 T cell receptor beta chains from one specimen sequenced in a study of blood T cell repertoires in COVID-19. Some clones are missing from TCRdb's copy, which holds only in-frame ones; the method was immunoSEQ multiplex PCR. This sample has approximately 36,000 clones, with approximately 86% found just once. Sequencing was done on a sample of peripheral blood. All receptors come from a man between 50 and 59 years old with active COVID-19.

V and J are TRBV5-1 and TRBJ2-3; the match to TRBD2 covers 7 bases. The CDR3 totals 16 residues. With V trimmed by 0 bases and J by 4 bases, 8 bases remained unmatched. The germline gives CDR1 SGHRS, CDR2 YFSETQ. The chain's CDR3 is CASSLEGYGGSDTQYF. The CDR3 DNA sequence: TGCGCCAGCAGCTTGGAGGGGTACGGGGGGTCAGATACGCAGTATTTT.

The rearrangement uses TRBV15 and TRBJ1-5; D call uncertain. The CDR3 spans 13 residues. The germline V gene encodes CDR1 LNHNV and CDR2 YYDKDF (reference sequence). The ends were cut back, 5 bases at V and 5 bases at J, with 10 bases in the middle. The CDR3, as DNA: TGTGCCACCAGCGGCGGGTTTTATCAGCCCCAGCATTTT. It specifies CATSGGFYQPQHF.

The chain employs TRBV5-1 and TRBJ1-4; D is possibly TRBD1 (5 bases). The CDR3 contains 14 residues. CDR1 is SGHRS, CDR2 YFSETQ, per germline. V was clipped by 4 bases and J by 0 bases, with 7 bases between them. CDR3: CASSGDSTNEKLFF. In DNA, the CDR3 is TGCGCCAGCAGCGGGGACTCAACTAATGAAAAACTGTTTTTT.

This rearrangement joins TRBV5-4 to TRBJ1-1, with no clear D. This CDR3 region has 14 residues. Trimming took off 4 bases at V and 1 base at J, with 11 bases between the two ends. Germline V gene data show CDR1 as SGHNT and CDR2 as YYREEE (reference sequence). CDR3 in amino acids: CASSPRRENTEAFF. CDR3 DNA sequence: TGTGCCAGCAGCCCCCGAAGAGAGAACACTGAAGCTTTCTTT.

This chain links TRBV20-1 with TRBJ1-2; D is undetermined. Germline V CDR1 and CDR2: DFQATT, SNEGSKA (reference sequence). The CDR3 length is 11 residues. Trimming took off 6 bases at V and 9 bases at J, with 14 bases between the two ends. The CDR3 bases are TGCAGTGCCCCAACCCCAGGCTGCTACACCTTC. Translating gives CSAPTPGCYTF.

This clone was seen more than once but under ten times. Written as DNA, the CDR3 is TGTGCCAGCAGCACAATTGACAGGGGGCAAAATGGCTACACCTTC. Its translation is CASSTIDRGQNGYTF. V and J are TRBV5-6 and TRBJ1-2, with 10 positions matching TRBD1. This CDR3 has 15 amino acids. Looked up from germline, CDR1 is SGHDT and CDR2 is YYEEEE. V shed 4 bases and J 6 bases; nucleotides not matched to a gene: 9.

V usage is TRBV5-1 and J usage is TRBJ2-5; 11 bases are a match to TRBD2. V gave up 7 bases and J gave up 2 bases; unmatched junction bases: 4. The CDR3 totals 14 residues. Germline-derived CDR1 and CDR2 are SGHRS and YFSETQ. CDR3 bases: TGCGCCAGCCGGACTAGCGGGTTTCAAGAGACCCAGTACTTC. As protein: CASRTSGFQETQYF.

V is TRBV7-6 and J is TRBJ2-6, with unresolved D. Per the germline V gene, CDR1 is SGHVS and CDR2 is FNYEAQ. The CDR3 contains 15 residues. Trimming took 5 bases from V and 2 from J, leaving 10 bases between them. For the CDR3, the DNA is TGTGCCAGCAGCCCGAGCGCCGCTGGGGCCAACGTCCTGACTTTC. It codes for CASSPSAAGANVLTF.

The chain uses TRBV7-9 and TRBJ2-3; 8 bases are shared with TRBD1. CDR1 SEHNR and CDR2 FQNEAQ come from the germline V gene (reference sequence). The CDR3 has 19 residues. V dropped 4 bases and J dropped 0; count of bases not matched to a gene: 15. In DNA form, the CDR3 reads TGTGCCAGCAGCTCCCTACTAGGACAGGGCGGATATAGCACAGATACGCAGTATTTT. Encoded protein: CASSSLLGQGGYSTDTQYF.

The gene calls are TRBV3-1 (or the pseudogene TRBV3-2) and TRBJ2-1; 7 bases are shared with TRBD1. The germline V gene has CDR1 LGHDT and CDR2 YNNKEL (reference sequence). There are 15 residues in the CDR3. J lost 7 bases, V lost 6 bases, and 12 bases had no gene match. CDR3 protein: CASSPVSGGGNEQFF. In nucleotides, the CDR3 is TGTGCCAGCAGTCCGGTTTCAGGGGGTGGGAATGAGCAGTTCTTC.

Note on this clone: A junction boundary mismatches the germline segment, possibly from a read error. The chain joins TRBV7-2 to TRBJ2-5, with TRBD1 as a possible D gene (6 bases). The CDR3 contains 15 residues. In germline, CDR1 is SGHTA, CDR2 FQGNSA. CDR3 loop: CAGSWDTGGVETQYF. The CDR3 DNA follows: TGTGCCGGCAGCTGGGACACCGGAGGCGTGGAGACCCAGTACTTC.

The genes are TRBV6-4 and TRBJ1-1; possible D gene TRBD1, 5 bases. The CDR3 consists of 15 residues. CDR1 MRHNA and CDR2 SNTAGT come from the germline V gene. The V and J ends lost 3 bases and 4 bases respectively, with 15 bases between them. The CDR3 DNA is TGTGCCAGCAGTGAGGTGGAGGGGCGGAGCACTGAAGCTTTCTTT. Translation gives CASSEVEGRSTEAFF.

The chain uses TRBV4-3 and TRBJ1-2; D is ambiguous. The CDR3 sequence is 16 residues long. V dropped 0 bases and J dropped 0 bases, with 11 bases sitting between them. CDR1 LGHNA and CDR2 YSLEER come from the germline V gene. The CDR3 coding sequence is TGCGCCAGCAGCCAAGATCGGGAGACTACTAACTATGGCTACACCTTC. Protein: CASSQDRETTNYGYTF.

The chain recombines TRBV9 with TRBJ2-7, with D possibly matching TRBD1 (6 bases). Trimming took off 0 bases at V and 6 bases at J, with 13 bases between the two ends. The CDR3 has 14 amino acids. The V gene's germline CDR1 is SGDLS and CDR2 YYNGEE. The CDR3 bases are TGTGCCAGCAGCGTAGTGGGGGCAGGCGGCGAGCAGTACTTC. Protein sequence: CASSVVGAGGEQYF.

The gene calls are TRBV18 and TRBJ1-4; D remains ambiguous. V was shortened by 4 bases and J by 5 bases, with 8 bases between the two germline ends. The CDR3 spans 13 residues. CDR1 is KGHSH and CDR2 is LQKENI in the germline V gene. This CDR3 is CASSQGENEKLFF. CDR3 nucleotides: TGTGCCAGCTCACAAGGAGAAAATGAAAAACTGTTTTTT.

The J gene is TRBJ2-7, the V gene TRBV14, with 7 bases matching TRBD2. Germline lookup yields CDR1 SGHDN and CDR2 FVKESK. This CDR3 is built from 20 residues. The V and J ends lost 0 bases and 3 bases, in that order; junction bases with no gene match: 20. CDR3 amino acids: CASSQEGRIPKRDYRYEQYF. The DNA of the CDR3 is TGTGCCAGCAGCCAAGAAGGACGGATTCCCAAACGGGACTATCGCTACGAGCAGTACTTC.

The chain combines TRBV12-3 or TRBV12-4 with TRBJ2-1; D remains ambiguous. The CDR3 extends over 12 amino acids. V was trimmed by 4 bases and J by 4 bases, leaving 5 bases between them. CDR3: CASSSLYNEQFF. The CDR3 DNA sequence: TGTGCCAGCAGTTCACTATACAATGAGCAGTTCTTC.

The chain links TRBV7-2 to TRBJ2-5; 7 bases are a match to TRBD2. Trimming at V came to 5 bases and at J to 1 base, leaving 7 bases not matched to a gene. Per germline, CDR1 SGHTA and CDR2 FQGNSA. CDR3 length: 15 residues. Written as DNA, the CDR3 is TGTGCCAGCAGCGTTCAGTGGGGGGGCCAAGAGACCCAGTACTTC. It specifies CASSVQWGGQETQYF.

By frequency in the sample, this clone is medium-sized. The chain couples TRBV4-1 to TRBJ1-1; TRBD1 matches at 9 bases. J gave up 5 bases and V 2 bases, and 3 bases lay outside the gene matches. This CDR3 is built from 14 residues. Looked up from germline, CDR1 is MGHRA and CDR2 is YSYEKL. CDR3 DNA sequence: TGCGCCAGCAGCCAAAAGACAGGGGGTACTGAAGCTTTCTTT. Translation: CASSQKTGGTEAFF.

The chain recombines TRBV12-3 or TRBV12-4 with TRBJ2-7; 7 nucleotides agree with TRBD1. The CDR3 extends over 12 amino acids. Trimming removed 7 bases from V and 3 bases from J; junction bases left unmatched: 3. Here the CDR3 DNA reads TGTGCCAGCAAGGGGGCAAACTACGAGCAGTACTTC. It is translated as CASKGANYEQYF.

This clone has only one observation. Written as DNA, the CDR3 is TGTGCCAGCAGCGCCAGCTCTGGGGCCAACGTCCTGACTTTC. This translates into CASSASSGANVLTF. The V call is TRBV5-4, the J call TRBJ2-6; no definite D call. The CDR3 has 14 amino acids. Germline-derived CDR1 and CDR2 are SGHNT and YYREEE (reference sequence). V lost 4 bases and J 0 bases, leaving 5 bases between the germline ends. The full variable domain, its missing parts supplied by reference TRBV5-4 and TRBJ2-6, is ETGVTQSPTHLIKTRGQQVTLRCSSQSGHNTVSWYQQALGQGPQFIFQYYREEENGRGNFPPRFSGLQFPNYSSELNVNALELDDSALYLCASSASSGANVLTFGAGSRLTVL.

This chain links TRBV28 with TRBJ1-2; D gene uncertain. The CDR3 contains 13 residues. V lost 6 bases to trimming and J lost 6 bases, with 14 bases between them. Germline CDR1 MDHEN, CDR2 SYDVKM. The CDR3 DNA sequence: TGTGCCAGCAGACTACCTTCCAGTGATGGCTACACCTTC. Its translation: CASRLPSSDGYTF.

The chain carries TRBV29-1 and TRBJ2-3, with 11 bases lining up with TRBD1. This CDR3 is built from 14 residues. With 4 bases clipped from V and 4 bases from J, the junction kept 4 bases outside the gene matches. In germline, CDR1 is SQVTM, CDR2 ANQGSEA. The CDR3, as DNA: TGCAGCGTTGCCCGGGACAGGGGGTCAGATACGCAGTATTTT. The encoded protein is CSVARDRGSDTQYF.

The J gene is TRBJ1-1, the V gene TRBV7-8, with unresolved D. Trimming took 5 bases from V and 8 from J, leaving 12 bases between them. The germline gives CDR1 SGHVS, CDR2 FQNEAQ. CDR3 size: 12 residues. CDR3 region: CASSPPRGEAFF. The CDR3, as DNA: TGTGCCAGCAGCCCCCCCAGAGGAGAAGCTTTCTTT.

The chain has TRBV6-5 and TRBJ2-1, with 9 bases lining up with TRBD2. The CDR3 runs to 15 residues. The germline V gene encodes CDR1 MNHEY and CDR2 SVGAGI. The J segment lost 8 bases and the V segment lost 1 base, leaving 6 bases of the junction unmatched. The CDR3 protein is CASSYLSGGFDEQFF. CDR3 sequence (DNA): TGTGCCAGCAGTTACTTGAGCGGGGGGTTTGATGAGCAGTTCTTC.

As DNA, the CDR3 is TGTGCCAGCAGTCCAGGGGGCTGGGAGACCCAGTACTTC. Protein: CASSPGGWETQYF. V usage is TRBV28 and J usage is TRBJ2-5, with 8 bases identical to TRBD1. This CDR3 is 13 amino acids long. Looked up from germline, CDR1 is MDHEN and CDR2 is SYDVKM. V shed 5 bases and J 5 bases; nucleotides not matched to a gene: 4.

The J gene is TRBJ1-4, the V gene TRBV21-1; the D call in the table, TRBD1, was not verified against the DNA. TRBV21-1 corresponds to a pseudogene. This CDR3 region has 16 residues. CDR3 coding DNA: TGTGCCAGCAGCAAGGGGACAGGGGGGAGAGGGGAAAAACTGTTTTTT. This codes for CASSKGTGGRGEKLFF.

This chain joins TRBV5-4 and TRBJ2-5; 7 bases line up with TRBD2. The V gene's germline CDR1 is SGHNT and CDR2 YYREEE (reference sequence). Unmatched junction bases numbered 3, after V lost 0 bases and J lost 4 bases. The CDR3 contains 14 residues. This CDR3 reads CASSLGPGGETQYF. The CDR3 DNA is TGTGCCAGCAGCTTGGGACCGGGGGGAGAGACCCAGTACTTC. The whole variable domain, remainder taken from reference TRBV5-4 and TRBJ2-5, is ETGVTQSPTHLIKTRGQQVTLRCSSQSGHNTVSWYQQALGQGPQFIFQYYREEENGRGNFPPRFSGLQFPNYSSELNVNALELDDSALYLCASSLGPGGETQYFGPGTRLLVL.

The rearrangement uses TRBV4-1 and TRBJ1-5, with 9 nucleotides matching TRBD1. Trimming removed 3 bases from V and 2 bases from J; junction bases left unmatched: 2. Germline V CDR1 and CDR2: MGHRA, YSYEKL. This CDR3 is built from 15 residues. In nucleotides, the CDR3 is TGCGCCAGCAGCCAGGGACAGGGACGCAATCAGCCCCAGCATTTT. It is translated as CASSQGQGRNQPQHF.

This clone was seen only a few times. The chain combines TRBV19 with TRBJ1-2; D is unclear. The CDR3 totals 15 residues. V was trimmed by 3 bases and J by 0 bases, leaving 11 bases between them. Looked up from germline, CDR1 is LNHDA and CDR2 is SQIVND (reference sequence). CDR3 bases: TGTGCCAGTAGTATTCGTAGAGTCTCTAACTATGGCTACACCTTC. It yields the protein CASSIRRVSNYGYTF.

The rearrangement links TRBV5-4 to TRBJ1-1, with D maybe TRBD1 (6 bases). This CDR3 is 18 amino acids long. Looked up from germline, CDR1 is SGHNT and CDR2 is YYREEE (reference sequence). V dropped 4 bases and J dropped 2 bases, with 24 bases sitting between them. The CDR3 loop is CASSPSGTYIGGNTEAFF. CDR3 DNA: TGTGCCAGCAGCCCATCCGGGACATATATAGGAGGTAACACTGAAGCTTTCTTT.

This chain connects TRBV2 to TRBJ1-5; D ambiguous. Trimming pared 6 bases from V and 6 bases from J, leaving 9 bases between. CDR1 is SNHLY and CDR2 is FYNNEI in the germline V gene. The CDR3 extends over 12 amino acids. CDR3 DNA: TGTGCCAGCAGCCCCCACGGTCAGCCCCAGCATTTT. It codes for CASSPHGQPQHF.